This T cell receptor (beta chain) was captured by sequencing in a study of shared clonotypes between healthy human individuals. The study, taken as a whole, reports: Clonotype sharing across several donors was observed for roughly 5% of naive CD4 clonotypes. Larger estimated richness was generally recorded for naive subsets relative to memory subsets.

After removal of 4 bases from V and 5 bases from J, the junction contained 10 bases not matched to a gene. Looked up from germline, CDR1 is MNHNY and CDR2 is SVGAGI (reference sequence). The CDR3 length is 15 residues. Turning to this clone: The antigen is unknown.

Assay runs were performed at deep level. The authors distributed each subset's genomic DNA evenly over several immunoSEQ plates. The table came from immunoSEQ multiplex PCR; TCRdb's copy has only in-frame clones and leaves some out. The data contain 950,000 to 1,100,000 clones, roughly 75% of them singletons. The sequence was collected from a man between 18 and 29 years old in good health. The chain is built from TRBV6-6 and TRBJ2-7; 8 bases map to TRBD2. The sample was memory CD4+ T cells sorted from blood. The sample's subset: CD45RA-negative fraction. The CDR3 nucleotides are TGTGCCAGCAGTTTCACCAGCGGGAGACGCAACGAGCAGTACTTC. It codes for CASSFTSGRRNEQYF.